This record covers a single T cell receptor (beta chain). The data originate from a study of technical replicates of blood from a handful of donors. The data were produced by immunoSEQ multiplex PCR, yet TCRdb's version contains in-frame clones alone and is incomplete. Counted here are about 79,000 clones, 90% to 95% occurring once; the ten biggest clones make up under 0.3%. Material for sequencing was T cells isolated from PBMCs. The TCR comes from a human donor in good health.

In DNA form, the CDR3 reads TGTGCCAGCAGCGATGGACGTCGGGAGGTCCCTCATGCAGATACGCAGTATTTT. Its protein product is CASSDGRREVPHADTQYF. This chain uses TRBV11-3 with TRBJ2-3, with TRBD2 matching over 7 bases. Per the germline V gene, CDR1 is SGHNT and CDR2 is YENEEA. V was clipped by 5 bases and J by 4 bases; unmatched bases: 18. This CDR3 region has 18 residues.